The 29 T cell receptor beta chains below come from one sample, sequenced in a study of blood T cell repertoires in COVID-19. Only in-frame clones appear in the TCRdb table, and some are missing; sequencing was by immunoSEQ multiplex PCR. Of around 140,000 clones detected, 80% to 85% appear once; the ten largest clones hold 8% to 9.5%. Sequencing was carried out using peripheral blood. The source of these receptors is a woman aged 55 to 70 with active or convalescent COVID-19.

The rearrangement uses TRBV11-1 and TRBJ2-1; possibly TRBD2 for D (6 bases). The germline V gene encodes CDR1 SGHAT and CDR2 FQDESV (reference sequence). This CDR3 is built from 14 residues. Trimming cost V 1 base and J 4 bases, with 8 bases left between them. CDR3 residues: CASSLDGGYNEQFF. CDR3 in DNA: TGTGCCAGCAGCTTAGACGGGGGATACAATGAGCAGTTCTTC.

This clone showed up just a few times. V and J are TRBV2 and TRBJ1-2; TRBD1 aligns across 8 bases. V was pared by 6 bases and J by 8 bases, with 8 bases of the junction left unmatched. CDR1 SNHLY and CDR2 FYNNEI come from the germline V gene. The CDR3 is 13 residues long. The CDR3 nucleotides read TGTGCCAGCAGAGTACAGGGGGTGGAGGGCTACACCTTC. Amino acids: CASRVQGVEGYTF.

The CDR3 protein is CASSLTGGRNEQFF. CDR3 nucleotides: TGCGCCAGCAGCCTTACAGGAGGGAGAAATGAGCAGTTCTTC. The V call is TRBV5-1, the J call TRBJ2-1; the D gene is possibly TRBD2 (6 bases). Trimming removed 4 bases at V and 7 bases at J, with 15 bases between. There are 14 residues in the CDR3. From germline, CDR1 is SGHRS and CDR2 YFSETQ.

This sequence joins TRBV9 and TRBJ1-2, with D possibly matching TRBD1 (6 bases). Germline values: CDR1 SGDLS, CDR2 YYNGEE. V was clipped by 3 bases and J by 6 bases, with 12 bases between them. The CDR3 is 13 residues long. The CDR3 nucleotides are TGTGCCAGCAGCGGAGCAGGGGCCGATGGCTACACCTTC. Its translation: CASSGAGADGYTF.

This clone was found once. The chain links TRBV19 to TRBJ1-2; no clear D. Trimming shortened V by 5 bases and J by 8 bases, and 12 bases separated the two germline ends. Germline V gene lookup returns CDR1 LNHDA and CDR2 SQIVND (reference sequence). The CDR3 spans 12 residues. CDR3 in amino acids: CASSLQFRGYTF. For the CDR3, the DNA is TGTGCCAGTAGTCTCCAATTCAGAGGCTACACCTTC.

The CDR3 sequence: CASSLRNAGEAFF. For the CDR3, the DNA is TGTGCCAGCAGCTTACGAAATGCAGGGGAAGCTTTCTTT. This chain connects TRBV7-2 to TRBJ1-1, with D possibly matching TRBD1 (5 bases). With 2 bases removed from V and 8 bases from J, the gap between germline ends came to 12 bases. The germline CDR1 and CDR2 sequences are SGHTA and FQGNSA. This CDR3 is built from 13 residues.

The V gene is TRBV2, the J gene TRBJ2-5, with no clear D. Trimming pared 7 bases from V and 2 bases from J, leaving 8 bases between. Looked up from germline, CDR1 is SNHLY and CDR2 is FYNNEI. This CDR3 has 12 amino acids. The CDR3 reads CASKELQETQYF. In DNA form, the CDR3 reads TGTGCCAGCAAGGAGTTGCAAGAGACCCAGTACTTC.

This clone was counted only a few times. The chain carries TRBV7-2 and TRBJ2-1; 7 bases agree with TRBD2. J was trimmed by 6 bases and V by 8 bases; bases with no gene match: 7. The CDR3 loop spans 13 amino acids. Germline-derived CDR1 and CDR2 are SGHTA and FQGNSA. For the CDR3, the DNA is TGTGCCAGCCAACTAGCGTCTGTCAATGAGCAGTTCTTC. Translation: CASQLASVNEQFF.

The chain has TRBV19 and TRBJ2-3, with TRBD2 matching over 7 bases. Germline trimming cut 6 bases from V and 4 bases from J; bases unmatched to any gene: 10. CDR1 LNHDA and CDR2 SQIVND come from the germline V gene (reference sequence). The CDR3 loop spans 15 amino acids. The CDR3 DNA reads as TGTGCCAGTAGGATAATGGCGGGAGAGGCAGATACGCAGTATTTT. Translation gives CASRIMAGEADTQYF.

The gene calls are TRBV5-5 and TRBJ1-4; D possibly corresponds to TRBD1 (6 bases). This CDR3 spans 16 amino acids. Looked up from germline, CDR1 is SGHKS and CDR2 is YYEKEE (reference sequence). V lost 0 bases, J lost 5 bases, and 14 bases lay in between. The CDR3 DNA sequence: TGTGCCAGCAGCTTGGTGTGGGGGACACCGAATGAAAAACTGTTTTTT. Its protein is CASSLVWGTPNEKLFF.

V is TRBV29-1 and J is TRBJ2-1; TRBD2 might be the D (6 bases). Trimming shortened V by 4 bases and J by 5 bases, and 12 bases separated the two germline ends. The CDR3 length is 13 residues. The germline gives CDR1 SQVTM, CDR2 ANQGSEA. CDR3 residues: CSVGGRENNEQFF. DNA of the CDR3: TGCAGCGTTGGGGGTCGGGAGAACAATGAGCAGTTCTTC.

Details on this clone: The same CDR3 also results from other DNA sequences found in this sample. The chain carries TRBV5-1 and TRBJ2-2; no definite D call. Looked up from germline, CDR1 is SGHRS and CDR2 is YFSETQ. Between the trimmed V and J ends, which lost 1 base and 2 bases, there was a span of 6 bases. The CDR3 has 14 residues. The CDR3 DNA sequence: TGCGCCAGCAGCTTGCTACGTAACACCGGGGAGCTGTTTTTT. This gives the protein CASSLLRNTGELFF. Complete variable domain (other parts from reference TRBV5-1 and TRBJ2-2): KAGVTQTPRYLIKTRGQQVTLSCSPISGHRSVSWYQQTPGQGLQFLFEYFSETQRNKGNFPGRFSGRQFSNSRSEMNVSTLELGDSALYLCASSLLRNTGELFFGEGSRLTVL.

The chain is built from TRBV5-4 and TRBJ2-3; 9 nucleotides align to TRBD2. Per germline, CDR1 SGHNT and CDR2 YYREEE (reference sequence). There are 16 residues in the CDR3. V shed 1 base, J shed 0 bases, and the junction held 3 bases outside the gene matches. CDR3 loop: CASSLRLAASTDTQYF. CDR3 nucleotide sequence: TGTGCCAGCAGCTTGAGACTAGCGGCCAGCACAGATACGCAGTATTTT. Full variable domain (missing parts from reference TRBV5-4 and TRBJ2-3): ETGVTQSPTHLIKTRGQQVTLRCSSQSGHNTVSWYQQALGQGPQFIFQYYREEENGRGNFPPRFSGLQFPNYSSELNVNALELDDSALYLCASSLRLAASTDTQYFGPGTRLTVL.

The genes are TRBV11-2 and TRBJ2-3, with TRBD1 as a possible D gene (5 bases). CDR1 and CDR2 (germline): SGHAT, FQNNGV. The CDR3 sequence is 16 residues long. V was cut by 0 bases and J by 0 bases, with 10 bases left in between. DNA of the CDR3: TGTGCCAGCAGCTTAGATCTCGACAGTAGCACAGATACGCAGTATTTT. Encoded protein: CASSLDLDSSTDTQYF.

The chain combines TRBV10-2 with TRBJ1-1, with no clear D. In germline, CDR1 is WSHSY, CDR2 SAAADI. The CDR3 runs 15 residues. V dropped 0 bases and J dropped 5 bases, with 13 bases sitting between them. Here the CDR3 DNA reads TGCGCCAGCAGTGAGTCCGGGGAGGCGTGGACTGAAGCTTTCTTT. It codes for CASSESGEAWTEAFF.

This clone has just a few counts. V gene TRBV11-2 combines with J gene TRBJ2-7; TRBD1 matches at 8 bases. V trimming: 2 bases; J trimming: 2 bases; junction bases outside the gene matches: 2. The germline gives CDR1 SGHAT, CDR2 FQNNGV. The CDR3 is 14 residues long. CDR3 DNA: TGTGCCAGCAGCTTAACGACAGGGGCCTACGAGCAGTACGTC. This codes for CASSLTTGAYEQYV.

The genes are TRBV6-5 and TRBJ1-5; D is ambiguous. The CDR3 covers 12 residues. Trimming left V 6 bases short and J 7 bases short, with 10 bases between. The V gene's germline CDR1 is MNHEY and CDR2 SVGAGI. The CDR3 nucleotides read TGTGCCAGCAGCACGAGAGCCCAGCCCCAGCATTTT. Protein: CASSTRAQPQHF.

The chain recombines TRBV3-1 (or the pseudogene TRBV3-2) with TRBJ1-3; the match to TRBD1 covers 7 bases. Germline V gives CDR1 LGHDT, CDR2 YNNKEL (reference sequence). Losses at the gene ends were 2 bases for V and 2 bases for J; bases not matched to a gene: 6. The CDR3 is made up of 16 amino acids. The CDR3 is CASSQHPTGAGNTIYF. CDR3 in DNA: TGTGCCAGCAGCCAACACCCTACAGGGGCTGGAAACACCATATATTTT.

The V call is TRBV5-1, the J call TRBJ1-1; the D is unclear. V was trimmed by 0 bases and J by 5 bases, leaving 11 bases between them. The CDR3 spans 14 residues. Germline CDR1 reads SGHRS; CDR2 reads YFSETQ. The CDR3 DNA is TGCGCCAGCAGCTTGGACAGAGAGTTGACTGAAGCTTTCTTT. Protein sequence: CASSLDRELTEAFF.

The chain couples TRBV7-3 to TRBJ2-3; 7 bases are shared with TRBD2. The germline gives CDR1 SGHTA, CDR2 FQGTGA. V was clipped by 1 base and J by 2 bases; unmatched bases: 18. The CDR3 runs to 20 residues. The CDR3 DNA is TGTGCCAGCAGCTTAATTGTAGCGGGTCTGACATTCCCGTACACAGATACGCAGTATTTT. It specifies CASSLIVAGLTFPYTDTQYF.

The chain joins TRBV20-1 to TRBJ2-5; no definite D call. CDR3 length: 10 amino acids. The V end lost 3 bases, the J end lost 10 bases, and 9 bases lay between the germline ends. Germline V gene data show CDR1 as DFQATT and CDR2 as SNEGSKA (reference sequence). CDR3 sequence reads: CSASELDQYF. CDR3 DNA: TGCAGTGCTAGTGAGTTAGACCAGTACTTC.

CDR3 bases: TGCAGCGTAACCGGGACAGGGGGCTCTGGCTACACCTTC. It encodes CSVTGTGGSGYTF. The chain joins TRBV29-1 to TRBJ1-2; 12 bases map to TRBD1. The germline V gene encodes CDR1 SQVTM and CDR2 ANQGSEA. The CDR3 is 13 residues long. V lost 6 bases to trimming and J lost 7 bases; unmatched junction nucleotides: 6.

The J gene is TRBJ2-5, the V gene TRBV18, with TRBD1 matching over 9 bases. With 5 bases clipped from V and 4 bases from J, the junction kept 5 bases outside the gene matches. Germline V gene data show CDR1 as KGHSH and CDR2 as LQKENI. CDR3 size: 14 residues. CDR3 sequence (DNA): TGTGCCAGCTCAACCCAGACAGGGGGAGAGACCCAGTACTTC. This encodes CASSTQTGGETQYF.

This clone showed up just once. The gene calls are TRBV5-1 and TRBJ2-3, with 9 bases that match TRBD2. The CDR3 spans 18 residues. V was pared by 1 base and J by 3 bases, with 12 bases of the junction left unmatched. The germline CDR1 and CDR2 sequences are SGHRS and YFSETQ. The CDR3 here is CASSLFSLAGVGTDTQYF. The CDR3 region has the DNA TGCGCCAGCAGCTTGTTCTCCTTAGCGGGAGTTGGAACAGATACGCAGTATTTT.

V and J are TRBV10-3 and TRBJ1-4, with TRBD1 matching over 10 bases. CDR1 and CDR2 (germline): ENHRY, SYGVKD. This CDR3 spans 18 amino acids. The V gene end was trimmed by 2 bases and the J gene end by 4 bases; junction bases not matched to a gene: 10. For the CDR3, the DNA is TGTGCCATCAGTGAGATAAGGGGACAGGGGCAACTTAATGAAAAACTGTTTTTT. Its protein product is CAISEIRGQGQLNEKLFF.

The chain recombines TRBV28 with TRBJ2-2; maybe TRBD1 (6 bases). The germline CDR1 and CDR2 sequences are MDHEN and SYDVKM. There are 16 residues in the CDR3. Trimming removed 2 bases at V and 4 bases at J, with 14 bases between. The CDR3, as DNA: TGTGCCAGCAGTTTACGTACCGGACAGCGCACCGGGGAGCTGTTTTTT. It codes for CASSLRTGQRTGELFF.

This clone was counted between two and nine times. CDR3 loop: CARSFDSGTGPYGYTF. CDR3 in DNA: TGTGCCAGAAGCTTCGATTCCGGGACAGGGCCTTATGGCTACACCTTC. J is TRBJ1-2 and V is TRBV5-3; 9 nucleotides align to TRBD1. TRBV5-3 qualifies as an ORF whose function is uncertain. The trim removed 2 bases at V and 5 bases at J, leaving 10 bases unmatched. This CDR3 region has 16 residues.

V is TRBV6-5 and J is TRBJ1-4; 11 bases align to TRBD1. Germline V lookup: CDR1 MNHEY, CDR2 SVGAGI. The CDR3 length is 15 residues. V was pared by 6 bases and J by 5 bases, with 5 bases of the junction left unmatched. Here the CDR3 DNA reads TGTGCCAGCAGGGACAGGGGGCGTGTGAATGAAAAACTGTTTTTT. Protein: CASRDRGRVNEKLFF.

This sequence joins TRBV2 and TRBJ1-2; TRBD1 aligns across 10 bases. Germline loops: CDR1 SNHLY, CDR2 FYNNEI. Losses at the gene ends were 6 bases for V and 4 bases for J; bases not matched to a gene: 8. CDR3 length equals 15 residues. The CDR3 here is CASSRDRGLSYGYTF. In DNA form, the CDR3 reads TGTGCCAGCAGCCGGGACAGGGGACTAAGCTATGGCTACACCTTC. The full variable domain, its missing parts supplied by reference TRBV2 and TRBJ1-2, is EPEVTQTPSHQVTQMGQEVILRCVPISNHLYFYWYRQILGQKVEFLVSFYNNEISEKSEIFDDQFSVERPDGSNFTLKIRSTKLEDSAMYFCASSRDRGLSYGYTFGSGTRLTVV.